The 22 T cell receptor beta chains below come from one sample, sequenced in a study of blood T cell repertoires in COVID-19. Sequenced by immunoSEQ multiplex PCR; TCRdb stores in-frame clones only, minus some. The sample holds about 180,000 clones, roughly 85% seen once. Sequencing used PBMCs or T cells enriched from blood (not recorded which). These receptor sequences come from a man aged 40-55 years who had recovered from COVID-19.

This chain uses TRBV19 with TRBJ2-7; 8 bases match TRBD1. The CDR3 length is 14 residues. The germline gives CDR1 LNHDA, CDR2 SQIVND (reference sequence). The V and J ends lost 6 bases and 2 bases, in that order; junction bases with no gene match: 6. CDR3 residues: CASRRTGNTYEQYF. CDR3 DNA: TGTGCCAGTAGGCGGACAGGGAATACCTACGAGCAGTACTTC.

CDR3 residues: CASSIVGSGMYDEQFF. The CDR3 DNA reads TGTGCCAGTAGTATCGTCGGCAGCGGGATGTACGATGAGCAGTTCTTC. The chain recombines TRBV19 with TRBJ2-1, with 7 bases identical to TRBD2. This CDR3 has 16 amino acids. Germline CDR1 and CDR2: LNHDA and SQIVND (reference sequence). The ends lost 3 bases at V and 8 bases at J; junction bases unmatched: 13.

In its sample, this clone was seen once. CDR3 sequence: CASSPEGGASNEQFF. The CDR3 coding sequence is TGTGCCAGCAGCCCGGAGGGGGGGGCGTCCAATGAGCAGTTCTTC. The J gene is TRBJ2-1, the V gene TRBV5-5, with a possible D match to TRBD2 (7 bases). Trimming cost V 4 bases and J 6 bases, with 17 bases left between them. CDR1 is SGHKS and CDR2 is YYEKEE in the germline V gene (reference sequence). This CDR3 has 15 amino acids.

V usage is TRBV27 and J usage is TRBJ1-6; 8 nucleotides align to TRBD1. The CDR3 covers 14 residues. Germline V CDR1 and CDR2: MNHEY, SMNVEV (reference sequence). Germline trimming cut 8 bases from V and 7 bases from J; bases unmatched to any gene: 7. CDR3 region: CASQINRGNSPLHF. The CDR3 DNA sequence: TGTGCCAGCCAAATAAACAGGGGGAATTCACCCCTCCACTTT.

The chain recombines TRBV19 with TRBJ2-1; TRBD1 matches at 10 bases. This CDR3 is built from 14 residues. J gave up 5 bases and V 7 bases, and 5 bases lay outside the gene matches. Germline loops: CDR1 LNHDA, CDR2 SQIVND (reference sequence). CDR3: CASKKGQGNNEQFF. Written as DNA, the CDR3 is TGTGCCAGTAAAAAGGGACAGGGGAACAATGAGCAGTTCTTC.

This clone was recorded once. The gene calls are TRBV29-1 and TRBJ1-1; no clear D gene. Germline CDR1 is SQVTM and CDR2 is ANQGSEA. V lost 6 bases and J lost 5, with 19 bases in between. This CDR3 region has 14 residues. CDR3: CSVASRLARTEAFF. CDR3 in DNA: TGCAGCGTCGCCTCCCGATTAGCGAGAACTGAAGCTTTCTTT.

This rearrangement joins TRBV27 to TRBJ1-6, with 9 bases aligning to TRBD1. The V gene end was trimmed by 1 base and the J gene end by 7 bases; junction bases not matched to a gene: 8. Looked up from germline, CDR1 is MNHEY and CDR2 is SMNVEV (reference sequence). CDR3 length: 17 amino acids. The CDR3 sequence: CASSLWAGTGINSPLHF. The CDR3, as DNA: TGTGCCAGCAGTTTATGGGCCGGGACAGGGATCAATTCACCCCTCCACTTT.

The chain uses TRBV9 and TRBJ2-3, with D possibly being TRBD2 (5 bases). The CDR3 totals 17 residues. Trimming shortened V by 0 bases and J by 6 bases, and 20 bases separated the two germline ends. Germline lookup yields CDR1 SGDLS and CDR2 YYNGEE. The CDR3 DNA follows: TGTGCCAGCAGCGTAGAGGGCGGAGGACCCCCGGGTGATACGCAGTATTTT. This sequence encodes CASSVEGGGPPGDTQYF.

The gene calls are TRBV4-2 and TRBJ2-1; TRBD2 matches 7 bases. Germline loops: CDR1 LGHNA, CDR2 YNFKEQ. This CDR3 spans 20 amino acids. The J segment lost 2 bases and the V segment lost 4 bases, leaving 20 bases of the junction unmatched. Here the CDR3 reads CASSLEIRRTGGGAYNEQFF. CDR3 nucleotide sequence: TGTGCCAGCAGCCTAGAAATCCGAAGGACCGGCGGGGGTGCCTACAATGAGCAGTTCTTC.

The V call is TRBV25-1, the J call TRBJ1-6; 8 nucleotides match TRBD1. The CDR3 length is 13 residues. V trimming: 6 bases; J trimming: 5 bases; junction bases outside the gene matches: 0. CDR1 and CDR2 from the germline V gene are MGHDK and SYGVNS. CDR3 in DNA: TGTGCCAGCAGGACAGGGGATAATTCACCCCTCCACTTT. This gives the protein CASRTGDNSPLHF. Looking up the rest from reference TRBV25-1 and TRBJ1-6 gives the full variable domain: EADIYQTPRYLVIGTGKKITLECSQTMGHDKMYWYQQDPGMELHLIHYSYGVNSTEKGDLSSESTVSRIRTEHFPLTLESARPSHTSQYLCASRTGDNSPLHFGNGTRLTVT.

The chain carries TRBV2 and TRBJ1-6; D possibly corresponds to TRBD1 (6 bases). V lost 6 bases and J 7 bases, leaving 13 bases between the germline ends. The germline V gene encodes CDR1 SNHLY and CDR2 FYNNEI. The CDR3 totals 14 residues. CDR3 nucleotides: TGTGCCAGCAGGGTGGACAGAGTGAATTCACCCCTCCACTTT. It yields the protein CASRVDRVNSPLHF.

The chain uses TRBV28 and TRBJ1-2, with 8 bases identical to TRBD1. The trim removed 3 bases at V and 8 bases at J, leaving 8 bases unmatched. The CDR3 is made up of 14 amino acids. CDR1 MDHEN and CDR2 SYDVKM come from the germline V gene. CDR3 region: CASSLIPTGVGYTF. The CDR3 DNA sequence: TGTGCCAGCAGTTTGATTCCGACAGGGGTGGGCTACACCTTC.

In the case of this clone: Different DNA sequences within this sample yield the same CDR3. The rearrangement joins TRBV12-3 or TRBV12-4 to TRBJ2-1; D may be TRBD1 (6 bases). The V end lost 2 bases, the J end lost 8 bases, and 7 bases lay between the germline ends. The CDR3 totals 12 residues. This CDR3 is CASSLQGYEQFF. Written as DNA, the CDR3 is TGTGCCAGCAGTTTACAGGGGTATGAGCAGTTCTTC.

The chain combines TRBV3-1 (or the pseudogene TRBV3-2) with TRBJ2-1; TRBD1 is a possible D gene (6 bases). The CDR3 loop spans 14 amino acids. The germline CDR1 and CDR2 sequences are LGHDT and YNNKEL (reference sequence). Trimming shortened V by 1 base and J by 2 bases, and 6 bases separated the two germline ends. CDR3 residues: CASSQGQAYNEQFF. DNA for the CDR3: TGTGCCAGCAGCCAAGGACAGGCCTACAATGAGCAGTTCTTC.

V and J are TRBV4-1 and TRBJ1-2; 7 nucleotides align to TRBD1. Germline loops: CDR1 MGHRA, CDR2 YSYEKL. The CDR3 has 14 residues. The trim removed 1 base at V and 6 bases at J, leaving 5 bases unmatched. CDR3 DNA sequence: TGCGCCAGCAGCCAAGGCCCCGGGACAGATGGCTACACCTTC. Protein product: CASSQGPGTDGYTF.

The chain recombines TRBV11-3 with TRBJ2-5, with 8 nucleotides matching TRBD2. The CDR3 runs 14 residues. CDR1 is SGHNT and CDR2 is YENEEA in the germline V gene. V gave up 5 bases and J gave up 2 bases; unmatched junction bases: 4. The CDR3 DNA is TGTGCCAGCAGCCGGAGCGGGGGTCAAGAGACCCAGTACTTC. It yields the protein CASSRSGGQETQYF.

This clone was seen only a few times. This rearrangement joins TRBV2 to TRBJ1-1, with D unresolved. V was clipped by 8 bases and J by 5 bases, with 12 bases between them. This CDR3 region has 12 residues. CDR1 and CDR2 (germline): SNHLY, FYNNEI. DNA for the CDR3: TGTGCCAGCTATGAGACAAGGACTGAAGCTTTCTTT. Translated, it gives CASYETRTEAFF.

This clone came up a few times. The chain links TRBV7-8 to TRBJ1-5, with D possibly matching TRBD1 (6 bases). Per germline, CDR1 SGHVS and CDR2 FQNEAQ. V lost 1 base and J 7 bases, leaving 17 bases between the germline ends. CDR3 length: 16 amino acids. The CDR3 here is CASSLERQAAGQPQHF. CDR3 DNA: TGTGCCAGCAGCTTAGAGCGACAGGCCGCAGGGCAGCCCCAGCATTTT.

The chain carries TRBV12-5 and TRBJ1-6; 7 bases match TRBD1. Germline loops: CDR1 LGHNT, CDR2 FRNRAP. J lost 2 bases, V lost 7 bases, and 5 bases had no gene match. The CDR3 contains 15 residues. CDR3 DNA sequence: TGTGCTAGTGCCCAAGGGGGCCCCTATAATTCACCCCTCCACTTT. Translated, it gives CASAQGGPYNSPLHF.

This sequence joins TRBV7-3 and TRBJ2-1, with 9 nucleotides matching TRBD2. The CDR3 contains 17 residues. Per germline, CDR1 SGHTA and CDR2 FQGTGA. Trimming at V came to 8 bases and at J to 1 base, leaving 12 bases not matched to a gene. Written as DNA, the CDR3 is TGTGCCAGCCCAGAACCGCGGGAGGGAGGGTCCTACAATGAGCAGTTCTTC. It translates to CASPEPREGGSYNEQFF.

The V gene is TRBV5-8, the J gene TRBJ1-2, with no clear D. The CDR3 consists of 16 residues. The V and J ends lost 0 bases and 0 bases respectively, with 12 bases between them. Per germline, CDR1 SGHTS and CDR2 YDEGEE. Here the CDR3 DNA reads TGTGCCAGCAGCTTGGGGACGCGGGAATCTAACTATGGCTACACCTTC. Its protein is CASSLGTRESNYGYTF.

This clone occurred many times. The genes are TRBV2 and TRBJ1-1; the D gene is possibly TRBD1 (5 bases). This CDR3 is 13 amino acids long. V lost 10 bases and J 1 base, leaving 13 bases between the germline ends. The germline gives CDR1 SNHLY, CDR2 FYNNEI. This CDR3 is CANQTDQNTEAFF. The CDR3 DNA follows: TGTGCCAACCAGACAGATCAGAACACTGAAGCTTTCTTT.